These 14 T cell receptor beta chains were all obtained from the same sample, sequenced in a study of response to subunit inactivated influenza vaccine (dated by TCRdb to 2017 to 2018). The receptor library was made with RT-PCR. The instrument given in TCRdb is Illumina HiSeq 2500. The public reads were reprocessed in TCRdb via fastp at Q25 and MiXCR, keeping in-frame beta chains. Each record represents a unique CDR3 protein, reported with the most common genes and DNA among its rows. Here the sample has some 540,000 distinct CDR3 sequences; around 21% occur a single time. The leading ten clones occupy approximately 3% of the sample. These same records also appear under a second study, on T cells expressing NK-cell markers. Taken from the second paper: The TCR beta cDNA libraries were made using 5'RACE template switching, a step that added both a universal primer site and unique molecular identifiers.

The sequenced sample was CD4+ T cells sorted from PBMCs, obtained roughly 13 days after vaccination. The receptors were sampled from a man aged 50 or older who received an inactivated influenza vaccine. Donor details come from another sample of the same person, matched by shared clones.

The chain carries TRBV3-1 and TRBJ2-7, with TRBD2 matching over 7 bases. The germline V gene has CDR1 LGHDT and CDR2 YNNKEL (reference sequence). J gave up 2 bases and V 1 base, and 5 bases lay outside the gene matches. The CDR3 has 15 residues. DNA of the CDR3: TGTGCCAGCAGCCAAGGGGCTAGCGGCACCTACGAGCAGTACTTC. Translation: CASSQGASGTYEQYF.

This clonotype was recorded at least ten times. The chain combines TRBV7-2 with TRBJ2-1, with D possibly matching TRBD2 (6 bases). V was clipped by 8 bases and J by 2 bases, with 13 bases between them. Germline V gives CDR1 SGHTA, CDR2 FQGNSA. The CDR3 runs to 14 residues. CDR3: CASSLLAAYNEQFF. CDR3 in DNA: TGTGCCAGCTCTCTGTTAGCGGCCTACAATGAGCAGTTCTTC.

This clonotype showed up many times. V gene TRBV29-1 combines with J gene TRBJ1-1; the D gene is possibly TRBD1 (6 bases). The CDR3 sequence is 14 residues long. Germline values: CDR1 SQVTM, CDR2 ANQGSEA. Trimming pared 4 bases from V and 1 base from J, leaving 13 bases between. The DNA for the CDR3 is TGCAGCGTTGCCCGGGAAGGGGGGAACACTGAAGCTTTCTTT. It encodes CSVAREGGNTEAFF.

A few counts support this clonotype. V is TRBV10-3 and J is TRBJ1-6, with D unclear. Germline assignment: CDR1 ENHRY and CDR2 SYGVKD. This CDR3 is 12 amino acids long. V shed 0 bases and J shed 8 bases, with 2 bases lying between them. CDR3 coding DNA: TGTGCCATCAGTGAGTCCTATTCACCCCTCCACTTT. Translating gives CAISESYSPLHF.

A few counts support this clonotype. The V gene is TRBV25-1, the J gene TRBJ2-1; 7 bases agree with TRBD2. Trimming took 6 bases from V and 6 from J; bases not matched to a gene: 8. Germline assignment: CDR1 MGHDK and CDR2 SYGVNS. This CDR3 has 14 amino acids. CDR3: CASRLGEGRNEQFF. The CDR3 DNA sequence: TGTGCCAGCAGGTTGGGGGAGGGCCGCAATGAGCAGTTCTTC.

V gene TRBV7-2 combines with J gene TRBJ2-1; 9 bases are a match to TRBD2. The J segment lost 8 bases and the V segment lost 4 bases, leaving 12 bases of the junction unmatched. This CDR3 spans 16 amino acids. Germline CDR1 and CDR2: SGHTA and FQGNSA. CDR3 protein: CASSYSGTSPGDEQFF. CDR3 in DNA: TGTGCCAGCAGCTACTCCGGGACTAGCCCAGGCGATGAGCAGTTCTTC.

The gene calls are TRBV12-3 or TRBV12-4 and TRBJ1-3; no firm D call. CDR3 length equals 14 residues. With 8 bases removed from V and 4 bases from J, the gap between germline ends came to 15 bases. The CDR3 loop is CASLRLNAGNTIYF. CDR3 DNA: TGTGCCAGCCTGAGGCTCAACGCCGGAAACACCATATATTTT.

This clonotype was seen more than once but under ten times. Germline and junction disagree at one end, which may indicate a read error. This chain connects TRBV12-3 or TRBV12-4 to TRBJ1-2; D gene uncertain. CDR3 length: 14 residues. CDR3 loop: CASSLTSTNHGYTF. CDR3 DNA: TGTGCCAGCAGTTTAACTTCGACTAACCATGGCTACACCTTC.

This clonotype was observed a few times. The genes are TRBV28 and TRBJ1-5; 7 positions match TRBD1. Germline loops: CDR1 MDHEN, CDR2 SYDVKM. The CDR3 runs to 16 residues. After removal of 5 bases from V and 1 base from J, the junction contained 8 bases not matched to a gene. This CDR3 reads CASSTRQGVSNQPQHF. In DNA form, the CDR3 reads TGTGCCAGCAGTACCCGACAGGGAGTCAGCAATCAGCCCCAGCATTTT.

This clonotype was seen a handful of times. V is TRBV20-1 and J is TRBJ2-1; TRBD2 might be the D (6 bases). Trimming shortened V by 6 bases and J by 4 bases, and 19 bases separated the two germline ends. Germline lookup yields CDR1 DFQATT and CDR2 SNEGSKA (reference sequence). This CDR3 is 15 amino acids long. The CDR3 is CSAGEDPRNYNEQFF. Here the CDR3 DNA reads TGCAGTGCGGGGGAGGACCCGAGAAATTACAATGAGCAGTTCTTC.

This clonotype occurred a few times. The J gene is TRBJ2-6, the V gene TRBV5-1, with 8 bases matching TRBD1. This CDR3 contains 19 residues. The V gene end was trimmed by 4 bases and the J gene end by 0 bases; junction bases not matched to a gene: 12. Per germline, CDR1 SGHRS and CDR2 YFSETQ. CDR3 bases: TGCGCCAGCAGCCAGATAGGAGGGACAGGCTTCTCTGGGGCCAACGTCCTGACTTTC. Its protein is CASSQIGGTGFSGANVLTF.

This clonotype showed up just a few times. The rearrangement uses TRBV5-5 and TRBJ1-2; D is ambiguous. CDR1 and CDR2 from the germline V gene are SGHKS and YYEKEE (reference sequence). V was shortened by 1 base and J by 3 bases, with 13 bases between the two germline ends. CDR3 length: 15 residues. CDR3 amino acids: CASSLSLGIHYGYTF. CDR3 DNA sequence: TGTGCCAGCAGCTTGTCCCTGGGTATTCACTATGGCTACACCTTC. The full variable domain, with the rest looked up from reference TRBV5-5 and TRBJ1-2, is DAGVTQSPTHLIKTRGQQVTLRCSPISGHKSVSWYQQVLGQGPQFIFQYYEKEERGRGNFPDRFSARQFPNYSSELNVNALLLGDSALYLCASSLSLGIHYGYTFGSGTRLTVV.

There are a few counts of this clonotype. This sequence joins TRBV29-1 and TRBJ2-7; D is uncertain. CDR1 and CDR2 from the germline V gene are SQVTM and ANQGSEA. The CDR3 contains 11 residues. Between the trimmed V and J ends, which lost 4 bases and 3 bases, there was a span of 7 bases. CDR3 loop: CSVGHVYEQYF. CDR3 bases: TGCAGCGTTGGCCACGTCTACGAGCAGTACTTC.

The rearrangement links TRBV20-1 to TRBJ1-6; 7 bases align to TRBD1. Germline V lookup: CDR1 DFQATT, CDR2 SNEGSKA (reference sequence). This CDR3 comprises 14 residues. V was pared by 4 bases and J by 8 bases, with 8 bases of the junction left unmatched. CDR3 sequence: CSAKTGTVDSPLHF. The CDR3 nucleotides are TGCAGTGCTAAAACCGGGACAGTTGATTCACCCCTCCACTTT.